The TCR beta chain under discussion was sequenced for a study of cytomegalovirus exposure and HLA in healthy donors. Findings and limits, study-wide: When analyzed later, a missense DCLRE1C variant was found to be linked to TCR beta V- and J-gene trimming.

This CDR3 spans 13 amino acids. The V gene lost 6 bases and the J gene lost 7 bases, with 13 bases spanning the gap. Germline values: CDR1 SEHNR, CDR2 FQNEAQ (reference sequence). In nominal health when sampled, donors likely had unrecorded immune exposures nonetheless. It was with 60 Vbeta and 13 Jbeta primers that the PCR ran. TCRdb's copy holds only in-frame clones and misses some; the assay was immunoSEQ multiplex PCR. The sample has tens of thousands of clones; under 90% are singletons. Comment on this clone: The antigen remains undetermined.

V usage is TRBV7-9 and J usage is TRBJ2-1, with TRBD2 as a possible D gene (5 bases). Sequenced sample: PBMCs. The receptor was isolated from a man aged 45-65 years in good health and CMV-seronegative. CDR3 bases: TGTGCCAGCAGTCGCGGGTCTGGGAATGAGCAGTTCTTC. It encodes CASSRGSGNEQFF.